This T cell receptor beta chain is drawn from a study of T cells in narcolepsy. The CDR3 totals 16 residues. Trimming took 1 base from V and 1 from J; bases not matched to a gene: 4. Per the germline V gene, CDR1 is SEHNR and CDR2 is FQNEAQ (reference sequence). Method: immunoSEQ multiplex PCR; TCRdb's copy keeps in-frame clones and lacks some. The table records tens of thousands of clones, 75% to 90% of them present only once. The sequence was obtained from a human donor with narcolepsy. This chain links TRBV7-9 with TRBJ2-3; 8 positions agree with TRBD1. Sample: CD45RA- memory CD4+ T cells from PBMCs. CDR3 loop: CASSLGLGQGTDTQYF. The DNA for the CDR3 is TGTGCCAGCAGCTTAGGCCTGGGACAGGGCACAGATACGCAGTATTTT.